A single sample is the source of the 25 T cell receptor beta chains below, sequenced in a study of blood T cell repertoires in COVID-19. The assay was immunoSEQ multiplex PCR, and TCRdb's table has in-frame clones only and misses some. The sample holds roughly 100,000 clones, 85% to 90% seen once. The sequenced material came from peripheral blood. The receptors stem from a human donor in a cohort sampled during active COVID-19.

The chain links TRBV3-1 (or the pseudogene TRBV3-2) to TRBJ2-3, with TRBD2 matching 13 bases. J lost 7 bases, V lost 1 base, and 5 bases had no gene match. Germline V gene lookup returns CDR1 LGHDT and CDR2 YNNKEL (reference sequence). The CDR3 is made up of 16 amino acids. In DNA form, the CDR3 reads TGTGCCAGCAGCCAAGGACTAGCGGGGGGCATGAATACGCAGTATTTT. Translating it yields CASSQGLAGGMNTQYF.

With regard to this clone: Mismatch with germline at one junction end may stem from a read error. V and J are TRBV15 and TRBJ2-7; 9 nucleotides match TRBD2. The CDR3 runs to 12 residues. Per the germline V gene, CDR1 is LNHNV and CDR2 is YYDKDF (reference sequence). The CDR3 loop reads CATSRASGAPNF. The CDR3 DNA is TGTGCCACCAGCAGAGCTAGCGGGGCCCCAAACTTC.

The chain employs TRBV6-1 and TRBJ1-3, with 8 nucleotides matching TRBD1. J was trimmed by 0 bases and V by 4 bases; bases with no gene match: 5. The CDR3 totals 16 residues. Per germline, CDR1 MNHNS and CDR2 SASEGT. The CDR3 reads CASSARTGTSGNTIYF. CDR3 DNA sequence: TGTGCCAGCAGTGCCCGGACAGGGACCTCTGGAAACACCATATATTTT.

The rearrangement joins TRBV7-2 to TRBJ1-3, with a weak D call TRBD1 (5 bases). The V end lost 1 base, the J end lost 4 bases, and 14 bases lay between the germline ends. Germline CDR1 SGHTA, CDR2 FQGNSA. The CDR3 sequence is 16 residues long. The CDR3 loop is CASSLGGDIAGNTIYF. In nucleotides, the CDR3 is TGTGCCAGCAGCTTAGGGGGGGATATTGCCGGAAACACCATATATTTT.

The genes are TRBV19 and TRBJ2-2; TRBD1 agrees at 9 bases. V dropped 2 bases and J dropped 8; count of bases not matched to a gene: 3. The CDR3 contains 14 residues. Germline CDR1 and CDR2: LNHDA and SQIVND (reference sequence). The CDR3 sequence: CASSIRQGVGELFF. CDR3 DNA sequence: TGTGCCAGTAGTATACGACAGGGGGTAGGGGAGCTGTTTTTT.

The chain joins TRBV20-1 to TRBJ1-2, with D uncertain. Between the trimmed V and J ends, which lost 3 bases and 8 bases, there was a span of 13 bases. The CDR3 has 12 amino acids. The germline V gene encodes CDR1 DFQATT and CDR2 SNEGSKA (reference sequence). CDR3 coding DNA: TGCAGTGCTAGTGCCGGGTTGAGAGGCTACACCTTC. Residues: CSASAGLRGYTF.

The chain uses TRBV7-9 and TRBJ2-1; TRBD1 agrees at 9 bases. Germline assignment: CDR1 SEHNR and CDR2 FQNEAQ (reference sequence). This CDR3 contains 15 residues. V dropped 6 bases and J dropped 9; count of bases not matched to a gene: 12. The CDR3 is CASSPEGDRAPEQFF. The CDR3 nucleotides are TGTGCCAGCAGTCCCGAGGGGGACAGGGCCCCTGAGCAGTTCTTC.

This clone was detected only once. The chain has TRBV4-2 and TRBJ2-7; 7 bases fit TRBD2. The CDR3 is 13 residues long. The J segment lost 5 bases and the V segment lost 3 bases, leaving 4 bases of the junction unmatched. The germline CDR1 and CDR2 sequences are LGHNA and YNFKEQ. As DNA, the CDR3 is TGTGCCAGCAGCCAGGCCCGGGGGGACGAGCAGTACTTC. This codes for CASSQARGDEQYF.

The chain uses TRBV13 and TRBJ2-1; a possible D gene is TRBD1 (7 bases). The V gene lost 4 bases and the J gene lost 0 bases, with 13 bases spanning the gap. This CDR3 has 16 amino acids. Germline assignment: CDR1 PRHDT and CDR2 FYEKMQ (reference sequence). For the CDR3, the DNA is TGTGCCAGCAGCTCCCAGGGGGAGGACTCCTACAATGAGCAGTTCTTC. As protein: CASSSQGEDSYNEQFF. Full variable domain (outside the CDR3, taken from reference TRBV13 and TRBJ2-1): AAGVIQSPRHLIKEKRETATLKCYPIPRHDTVYWYQQGPGQDPQFLISFYEKMQSDKGSIPDRFSAQQFSDYHSELNMSSLELGDSALYFCASSSQGEDSYNEQFFGPGTRLTVL.

This clone showed up just a few times. This chain uses TRBV11-3 with TRBJ1-1; D remains ambiguous. The CDR3 runs to 13 residues. Trimming cost V 2 bases and J 0 bases, with 4 bases left between them. Germline V CDR1 and CDR2: SGHNT, YENEEA. CDR3 protein: CASSLTMNTEAFF. In DNA form, the CDR3 reads TGTGCCAGCAGCTTAACTATGAACACTGAAGCTTTCTTT.

The chain is built from TRBV28 and TRBJ1-2, with TRBD1 matching 8 bases. Germline V gives CDR1 MDHEN, CDR2 SYDVKM. V trimming: 4 bases; J trimming: 4 bases; junction bases outside the gene matches: 2. The CDR3 is made up of 13 amino acids. The CDR3 coding sequence is TGTGCCAGCAGTTCCGACAGGGGCTATGGCTACACCTTC. The encoded protein is CASSSDRGYGYTF.

The chain links TRBV30 to TRBJ1-4; D is possibly TRBD1 (5 bases). Germline V gene data show CDR1 as GTSNPN and CDR2 as SVGIG (reference sequence). With 3 bases removed from V and 7 bases from J, the gap between germline ends came to 21 bases. The CDR3 is 16 residues long. CDR3 amino acids: CAWSRAGPRGGEKLFF. The CDR3 bases are TGTGCCTGGAGCCGCGCTGGGCCAAGGGGCGGTGAAAAACTGTTTTTT.

The chain uses TRBV5-1 and TRBJ2-5, with a possible D match to TRBD1 (5 bases). Germline values: CDR1 SGHRS, CDR2 YFSETQ. The CDR3 is made up of 14 amino acids. V was pared by 3 bases and J by 2 bases, with 11 bases between. CDR3 amino acids: CASSSGQLQETQYF. CDR3 nucleotide sequence: TGCGCCAGCAGCTCTGGACAACTTCAAGAGACCCAGTACTTC.

The V gene is TRBV18, the J gene TRBJ1-5; 7 bases map to TRBD1. The CDR3 contains 15 residues. V shed 3 bases and J 3 bases; nucleotides not matched to a gene: 5. Germline lookup yields CDR1 KGHSH and CDR2 LQKENI. The CDR3: CASSPGQMINQPQHF. The CDR3 nucleotides read TGTGCCAGCTCACCGGGACAGATGATCAATCAGCCCCAGCATTTT.

V gene TRBV19 combines with J gene TRBJ2-7, with 7 bases that match TRBD2. This CDR3 spans 15 amino acids. The ends lost 3 bases at V and 0 bases at J; junction bases unmatched: 5. From germline, CDR1 is LNHDA and CDR2 SQIVND (reference sequence). This chain's CDR3 is CASSIKAGSSYEQYF. The DNA of the CDR3 is TGTGCCAGTAGTATCAAAGCGGGAAGCTCCTACGAGCAGTACTTC. Full variable domain (rest looked up from reference TRBV19 and TRBJ2-7): DGGITQSPKYLFRKEGQNVTLSCEQNLNHDAMYWYRQDPGQGLRLIYYSQIVNDFQKGDIAEGYSVSREKKESFPLTVTSAQKNPTAFYLCASSIKAGSSYEQYFGPGTRLTVT.

This clone appeared a few times. The chain combines TRBV5-1 with TRBJ2-6; the D gene is possibly TRBD1 (5 bases). This CDR3 is built from 17 residues. Trimming took 4 bases from V and 0 from J, leaving 14 bases between them. Looked up from germline, CDR1 is SGHRS and CDR2 is YFSETQ. The CDR3 sequence is CASSRGDSNSGANVLTF. The CDR3 nucleotides are TGCGCCAGCAGCAGGGGCGACAGTAACTCTGGGGCCAACGTCCTGACTTTC.

The chain uses TRBV6-6 and TRBJ2-7; 10 bases map to TRBD2. The CDR3 is 13 amino acids. The germline V gene encodes CDR1 MNHNY and CDR2 SVGAGI (reference sequence). The V segment lost 6 bases and the J segment 3 bases; nucleotides outside the gene matches: 2. The CDR3 DNA sequence: TGTGCCAGCAGATGGACTAGCGGCTACGAGCAGTACTTC. Translated, it gives CASRWTSGYEQYF.

The V gene is TRBV5-8, the J gene TRBJ1-2, with a weak D call TRBD1 (6 bases). Germline CDR1 reads SGHTS; CDR2 reads YDEGEE. V was pared by 0 bases and J by 3 bases, with 12 bases between. This CDR3 comprises 15 residues. CDR3 nucleotide sequence: TGTGCCAGCAGCTTGGGCGGCAGGGGCGACTATGGCTACACCTTC. Its translation: CASSLGGRGDYGYTF. Supplemented by reference TRBV5-8 and TRBJ1-2, the full variable domain reads EAGVTQSPTHLIKTRGQQATLRCSPISGHTSVYWYQQALGLGLQFLLWYDEGEERNRGNFPPRFSGRQFPNYSSELNVNALELEDSALYLCASSLGGRGDYGYTFGSGTRLTVV.

The V and J genes are TRBV3-1 (or the pseudogene TRBV3-2) and TRBJ1-2; the D is unclear. The ends were cut back, 0 bases at V and 4 bases at J, with 12 bases in the middle. CDR1 and CDR2 from the germline V gene are LGHDT and YNNKEL (reference sequence). The CDR3 covers 15 residues. The CDR3 here is CASSQDPLQIYGYTF. The DNA of the CDR3 is TGTGCCAGCAGCCAAGATCCGTTACAGATCTATGGCTACACCTTC.

The CDR3 region has the DNA TGTGCCATTGGGCAGGGGGATGGCAATCAGCCCCAGCATTTT. It is translated as CAIGQGDGNQPQHF. The V and J genes are TRBV10-3 and TRBJ1-5; 7 nucleotides align to TRBD1. The germline gives CDR1 ENHRY, CDR2 SYGVKD. This CDR3 comprises 14 residues. Trimming removed 9 bases from V and 2 bases from J; junction bases left unmatched: 7.

The chain is built from TRBV4-2 and TRBJ1-6, with a possible D match to TRBD1 (5 bases). Trimming removed 2 bases from V and 9 bases from J, with 14 bases in between. In germline, CDR1 is LGHNA, CDR2 YNFKEQ. The CDR3 has 15 residues. CDR3 sequence (DNA): TGTGCCAGCAGCCAACCCACAGGACCGAGTTCACCCCTCCACTTT. Protein product: CASSQPTGPSSPLHF.

The V and J genes are TRBV5-6 and TRBJ1-2; no definite D call. The CDR3 runs 16 residues. Trimming shortened V by 0 bases and J by 5 bases, and 17 bases separated the two germline ends. Germline V gene data show CDR1 as SGHDT and CDR2 as YYEEEE. The CDR3 reads CASSLGSYSPSYGYTF. The CDR3 DNA is TGTGCCAGCAGCTTGGGATCTTACAGTCCCTCTTATGGCTACACCTTC.

This rearrangement joins TRBV6-5 to TRBJ2-5; D may be TRBD1 (5 bases). V was pared by 11 bases and J by 1 base, with 14 bases between. Germline CDR1 reads MNHEY; CDR2 reads SVGAGI. CDR3 length equals 13 residues. CDR3 DNA sequence: TGTGCCGGCGCGACAGTCCTCCAAGAGACCCAGTACTTC. Protein: CAGATVLQETQYF.

J is TRBJ2-2 and V is TRBV4-1; possible D gene TRBD1, 5 bases. The CDR3 spans 11 residues. Germline V gene data show CDR1 as MGHRA and CDR2 as YSYEKL. The V gene lost 8 bases and the J gene lost 4 bases, with 5 bases spanning the gap. CDR3 in DNA: TGCGCCAGCGGGGCCACCGGGGAGCTGTTTTTT. Translation: CASGATGELFF.

The chain uses TRBV4-1 and TRBJ2-7; D perhaps matches TRBD2 (5 bases). This CDR3 region has 15 residues. Trimming left V 3 bases short and J 2 bases short, with 14 bases between. From germline, CDR1 is MGHRA and CDR2 YSYEKL. The CDR3 DNA follows: TGCGCCAGCAGCCAGGCCTGGAGGTTCCCCTACGAGCAGTACTTC. Amino acids: CASSQAWRFPYEQYF.